This T cell receptor (beta chain) was sequenced in a study of cytomegalovirus exposure and HLA in healthy donors. The wider study: In an earlier analysis, 117 million unique TCR beta sequences were found from about 180 million T cells. Of all 400 or so donors who were genotyped, roughly 81% belonged to the Caucasian-associated ancestry cluster.

Study outcomes and limitations: Upon later analysis, TCR association rates were observed to vary by HLA locus, being highest for DRB1 and lowest for HLA-C.

PCR primers comprised 60 Vbeta and 13 Jbeta primers. Method: immunoSEQ multiplex PCR; TCRdb's copy keeps in-frame clones and lacks some. This sample lists about 120,000 clones; its ten largest clones have about 1.5%. V lost 8 bases to trimming and J lost 0 bases; unmatched junction nucleotides: 11. CDR3 size: 18 residues. The V gene's germline CDR1 is ENHRY and CDR2 SYGVKD. On this clone: What it binds is not known.

The sequencing input was PBMCs. This TCR was recovered from a woman in her forties in good health and CMV-seropositive. The V gene is TRBV10-3, the J gene TRBJ2-3, with 13 bases fitting TRBD2. The CDR3 spells CAIDRTSGRGASTDTQYF. DNA of the CDR3: TGTGCCATCGACAGGACTAGCGGGAGAGGGGCTAGCACAGATACGCAGTATTTT.